The 18 T cell receptor beta chains listed next were all sequenced from one sample in a study of cytomegalovirus exposure and HLA in healthy donors. TCRdb's copy holds only in-frame clones and misses some; the assay was immunoSEQ multiplex PCR. The sample holds fewer than 100,000 clones, roughly 90% seen once. Input material: PBMCs. The origin of the receptors is a man aged 25-45 years in good health and CMV-seronegative.

V is TRBV5-5 and J is TRBJ2-7, with 7 positions matching TRBD2. J gave up 4 bases and V 0 bases, and 7 bases lay outside the gene matches. The CDR3 sequence is 15 residues long. Germline V gives CDR1 SGHKS, CDR2 YYEKEE (reference sequence). CDR3 loop: CASSLAHRGVYEQYF. The DNA for the CDR3 is TGTGCCAGCAGCTTGGCCCATCGGGGGGTTTACGAGCAGTACTTC.

The chain recombines TRBV19 with TRBJ1-1; D may be TRBD1 (5 bases). Germline V gives CDR1 LNHDA, CDR2 SQIVND (reference sequence). V lost 7 bases and J lost 3, with 12 bases in between. CDR3 length: 13 amino acids. As DNA, the CDR3 is TGTGCCAGTAAGGGGCGCAGGGACACTGAAGCTTTCTTT. This gives the protein CASKGRRDTEAFF.

The chain uses TRBV10-1 and TRBJ2-7; D is perhaps TRBD2 (6 bases). Germline V gene sequence: CDR1 WNHNN, CDR2 SYGVQD (reference sequence). Trimming took off 10 bases at V and 0 bases at J, with 19 bases between the two ends. The CDR3 spans 15 residues. The CDR3 DNA reads as TGCGCCACCAGCCCGACATTCGGGGGCTCCTACGAGCAGTACTTC. Protein sequence: CATSPTFGGSYEQYF.

The genes are TRBV10-3 and TRBJ1-2; no firm D call. The CDR3 runs to 19 residues. Per the germline V gene, CDR1 is ENHRY and CDR2 is SYGVKD. V was cut by 0 bases and J by 1 base, with 21 bases left in between. CDR3 residues: CAISESLRLNPDINYGYTF. DNA for the CDR3: TGTGCCATCAGTGAGTCGTTAAGACTGAACCCCGATATTAACTATGGCTACACCTTC.

This chain uses TRBV7-8 with TRBJ1-2; D perhaps matches TRBD1 (6 bases). Germline assignment: CDR1 SGHVS and CDR2 FQNEAQ. Trimming cost V 1 base and J 4 bases, with 19 bases left between them. The CDR3 runs to 17 residues. The CDR3 DNA reads as TGTGCCAGCAGCTTAGTCGGCTCGGCAGGGGAAGGCTATGGCTACACCTTC. It specifies CASSLVGSAGEGYGYTF.

This clone was seen once. The gene calls are TRBV28 and TRBJ1-6; TRBD1 might be the D (5 bases). CDR3 size: 15 residues. The ends were cut back, 5 bases at V and 7 bases at J, with 15 bases in the middle. Germline V gene data show CDR1 as MDHEN and CDR2 as SYDVKM. CDR3 sequence: CASSAGSKINSPLHF. The CDR3 coding sequence is TGTGCCAGCAGTGCAGGGTCAAAGATAAATTCACCCCTCCACTTT.

This CDR3 reads CATSRDHGTGYQPQHF. Here the CDR3 DNA reads TGTGCCACCAGCAGAGATCACGGGACAGGGTACCAGCCCCAGCATTTT. The chain employs TRBV15 and TRBJ1-5; the match to TRBD1 covers 9 bases. The length of the CDR3 is 16 residues. The trim removed 0 bases at V and 7 bases at J, leaving 7 bases unmatched. Germline CDR1 reads LNHNV; CDR2 reads YYDKDF (reference sequence).

The CDR3 loop is CASSASRHDRAKETQYF. The CDR3 coding sequence is TGTGCCAGCAGTGCTTCTAGACACGACAGGGCTAAAGAGACCCAGTACTTC. V gene TRBV13 combines with J gene TRBJ2-5; TRBD1 agrees at 7 bases. With V trimmed by 6 bases and J by 3 bases, 16 bases remained unmatched. There are 17 residues in the CDR3. The germline CDR1 and CDR2 sequences are PRHDT and FYEKMQ (reference sequence).

This sequence joins TRBV5-1 and TRBJ1-1, with a weak D call TRBD1 (6 bases). Germline V CDR1 and CDR2: SGHRS, YFSETQ. The V end was cut by 5 bases, the J end by 5 bases, with 19 bases between. The CDR3 totals 15 residues. CDR3 coding DNA: TGCGCCAGCAGTACAGGGAGTGGGGTGGTTACTGAAGCTTTCTTT. Its protein is CASSTGSGVVTEAFF.

The genes are TRBV7-8 and TRBJ2-7; 10 bases align to TRBD1. The CDR3 loop spans 14 amino acids. With V trimmed by 5 bases and J by 4 bases, 5 bases remained unmatched. The germline CDR1 and CDR2 sequences are SGHVS and FQNEAQ. In DNA form, the CDR3 reads TGTGCCAGCAGCATCCGGGACAGGGGTTACGAGCAGTACTTC. Amino acids: CASSIRDRGYEQYF.

In this sample, this clone turned up once. The V call is TRBV19, the J call TRBJ1-1; the D gene is possibly TRBD1 (5 bases). Trimming stripped 3 bases from V and 7 bases from J, with 21 bases between. Germline values: CDR1 LNHDA, CDR2 SQIVND (reference sequence). The CDR3 contains 16 residues. The CDR3 nucleotides are TGTGCCAGTAGTATCGGGGGGGTCATCATCTCAAGTGAAGCTTTCTTT. It is translated as CASSIGGVIISSEAFF. The full variable domain, with the rest looked up from reference TRBV19 and TRBJ1-1, is DGGITQSPKYLFRKEGQNVTLSCEQNLNHDAMYWYRQDPGQGLRLIYYSQIVNDFQKGDIAEGYSVSREKKESFPLTVTSAQKNPTAFYLCASSIGGVIISSEAFFGQGTRLTVV.

This chain uses TRBV11-2 with TRBJ2-7; 7 bases are shared with TRBD2. Per the germline V gene, CDR1 is SGHAT and CDR2 is FQNNGV. The CDR3 consists of 15 residues. Trimming at V came to 4 bases and at J to 3 bases, leaving 9 bases not matched to a gene. This CDR3 reads CASSSKRGGDYEQYF. The CDR3 DNA reads TGTGCCAGCAGCTCGAAGCGGGGAGGGGACTACGAGCAGTACTTC.

V usage is TRBV7-3 and J usage is TRBJ2-1; TRBD1 aligns across 8 bases. The CDR3 has 16 residues. Germline loops: CDR1 SGHTA, CDR2 FQGTGA. Trimming cost V 1 base and J 9 bases; bases outside gene matches: 11. The CDR3 DNA is TGTGCCAGCAGCTTAAGTGGGGCAGGGGGCTGGGGTGAGCAGTTCTTC. Translating it yields CASSLSGAGGWGEQFF.

The chain couples TRBV6-1 to TRBJ2-7; 7 nucleotides align to TRBD2. Losses at the gene ends were 4 bases for V and 3 bases for J; bases not matched to a gene: 15. CDR1 is MNHNS, CDR2 SASEGT, per germline. The CDR3 totals 17 residues. The CDR3 sequence: CASSASSGGVASYEQYF. In DNA form, the CDR3 reads TGTGCCAGCAGTGCCTCATCGGGGGGAGTGGCGAGCTACGAGCAGTACTTC.

V usage is TRBV5-1 and J usage is TRBJ1-2; TRBD1 agrees at 8 bases. The CDR3 consists of 14 residues. Trimming cost V 2 bases and J 3 bases; bases outside gene matches: 3. Germline V CDR1 and CDR2: SGHRS, YFSETQ. For the CDR3, the DNA is TGCGCCAGCAGCTTAGGACAGGGCTACTATGGCTACACCTTC. Translated, it gives CASSLGQGYYGYTF. Full variable domain (missing parts from reference TRBV5-1 and TRBJ1-2): KAGVTQTPRYLIKTRGQQVTLSCSPISGHRSVSWYQQTPGQGLQFLFEYFSETQRNKGNFPGRFSGRQFSNSRSEMNVSTLELGDSALYLCASSLGQGYYGYTFGSGTRLTVV.

The chain carries TRBV27 and TRBJ1-2, with 9 bases identical to TRBD1. V dropped 5 bases and J dropped 2; count of bases not matched to a gene: 3. CDR1 is MNHEY and CDR2 is SMNVEV in the germline V gene (reference sequence). The CDR3 sequence is 14 residues long. This CDR3 is CASSPGTGNYGYTF. Written as DNA, the CDR3 is TGTGCCAGCAGTCCCGGGACAGGGAACTATGGCTACACCTTC.

The V call is TRBV30, the J call TRBJ2-1; perhaps TRBD1 as D (5 bases). Germline V gives CDR1 GTSNPN, CDR2 SVGIG (reference sequence). The CDR3 is 12 amino acids. Deletions cut 2 bases from V and 4 bases from J, with 6 bases between. CDR3 loop: CAWSRQYNEQFF. In DNA form, the CDR3 reads TGTGCCTGGAGTAGACAGTACAATGAGCAGTTCTTC.

The V gene is TRBV18, the J gene TRBJ2-1, with 8 bases lining up with TRBD1. The CDR3 totals 15 residues. Germline-derived CDR1 and CDR2 are KGHSH and LQKENI. V shed 2 bases, J shed 2 bases, and the junction held 2 bases outside the gene matches. In DNA form, the CDR3 reads TGTGCCAGCTCACCAGGACAGGGCCCCTACAATGAGCAGTTCTTC. It is translated as CASSPGQGPYNEQFF.